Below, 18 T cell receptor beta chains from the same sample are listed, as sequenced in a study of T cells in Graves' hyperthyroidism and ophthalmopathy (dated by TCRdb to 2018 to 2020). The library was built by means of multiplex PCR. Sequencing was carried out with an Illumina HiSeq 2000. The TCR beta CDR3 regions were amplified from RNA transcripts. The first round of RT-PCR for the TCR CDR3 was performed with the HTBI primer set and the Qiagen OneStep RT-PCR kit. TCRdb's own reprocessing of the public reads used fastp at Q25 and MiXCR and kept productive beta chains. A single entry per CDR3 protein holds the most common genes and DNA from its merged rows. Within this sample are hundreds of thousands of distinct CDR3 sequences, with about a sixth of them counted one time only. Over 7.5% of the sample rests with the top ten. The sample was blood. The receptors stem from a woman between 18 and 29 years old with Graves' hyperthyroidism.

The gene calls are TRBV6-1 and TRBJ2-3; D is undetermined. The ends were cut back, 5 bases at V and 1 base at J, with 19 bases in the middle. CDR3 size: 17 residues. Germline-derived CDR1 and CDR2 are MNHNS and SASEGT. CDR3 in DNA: TGTGCCAGCAGTATCTCCTTAGTGGGATCGGGCACAGATACGCAGTATTTT. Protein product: CASSISLVGSGTDTQYF.

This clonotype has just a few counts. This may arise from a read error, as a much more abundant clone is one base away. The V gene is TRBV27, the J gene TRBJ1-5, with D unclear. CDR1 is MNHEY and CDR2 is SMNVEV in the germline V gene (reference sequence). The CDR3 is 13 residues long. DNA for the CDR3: TGTGCCAGCAAGCGGGGTAACAATCACCCCCAGCATTTT. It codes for CASKRGNNHPQHF.

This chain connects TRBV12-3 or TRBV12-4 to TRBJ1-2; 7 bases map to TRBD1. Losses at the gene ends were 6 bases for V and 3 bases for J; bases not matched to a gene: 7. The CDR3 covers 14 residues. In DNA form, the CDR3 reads TGTGCCAGCAGGCCGGGAGGGGGCGACTATGGCTACACCTTC. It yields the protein CASRPGGGDYGYTF.

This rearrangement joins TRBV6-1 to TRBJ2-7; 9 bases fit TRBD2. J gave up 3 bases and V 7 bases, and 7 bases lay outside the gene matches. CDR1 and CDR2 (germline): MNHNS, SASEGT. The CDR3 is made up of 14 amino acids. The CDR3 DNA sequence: TGTGCCAGCACCATGACTAGCGGTCTCTACGAGCAGTACTTC. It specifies CASTMTSGLYEQYF.

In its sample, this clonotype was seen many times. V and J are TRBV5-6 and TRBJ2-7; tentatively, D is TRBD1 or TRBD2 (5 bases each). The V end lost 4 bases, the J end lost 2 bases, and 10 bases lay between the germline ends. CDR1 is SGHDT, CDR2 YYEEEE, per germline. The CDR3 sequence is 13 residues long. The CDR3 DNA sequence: TGTGCCAGCAGCGTCCCGGGACCCTACGAGCAGTACTTC. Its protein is CASSVPGPYEQYF.

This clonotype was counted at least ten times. The CDR3 DNA sequence: TGTGCCAGCAGCTTAGTATCAGGGGGCACCGGGGAGCTGTTTTTT. Its protein is CASSLVSGGTGELFF. This chain joins TRBV11-2 and TRBJ2-2; 7 bases match TRBD1. Looked up from germline, CDR1 is SGHAT and CDR2 is FQNNGV. Trimming cost V 1 base and J 4 bases; bases outside gene matches: 3. CDR3 size: 15 residues.

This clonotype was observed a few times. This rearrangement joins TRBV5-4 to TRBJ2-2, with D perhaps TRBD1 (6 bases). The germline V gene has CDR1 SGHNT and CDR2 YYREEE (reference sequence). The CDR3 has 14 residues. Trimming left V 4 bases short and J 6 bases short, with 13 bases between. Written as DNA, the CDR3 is TGTGCCAGCAGCCCAAAAGGGGGTGCCGGGGAGCTGTTTTTT. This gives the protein CASSPKGGAGELFF. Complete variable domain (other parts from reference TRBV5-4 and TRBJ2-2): ETGVTQSPTHLIKTRGQQVTLRCSSQSGHNTVSWYQQALGQGPQFIFQYYREEENGRGNFPPRFSGLQFPNYSSELNVNALELDDSALYLCASSPKGGAGELFFGEGSRLTVL.

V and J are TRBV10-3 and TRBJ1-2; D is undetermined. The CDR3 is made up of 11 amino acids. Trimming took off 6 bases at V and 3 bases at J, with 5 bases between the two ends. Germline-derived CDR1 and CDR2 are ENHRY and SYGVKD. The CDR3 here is CAIRTDYGYTF. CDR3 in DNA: TGTGCCATCAGAACGGACTATGGCTACACCTTC.

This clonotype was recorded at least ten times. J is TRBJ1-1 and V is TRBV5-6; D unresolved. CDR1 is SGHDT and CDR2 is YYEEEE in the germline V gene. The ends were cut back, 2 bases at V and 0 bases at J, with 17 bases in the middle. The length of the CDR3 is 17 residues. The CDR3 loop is CASSFIPTTTMNTEAFF. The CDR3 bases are TGTGCCAGCAGCTTCATACCGACAACCACCATGAACACTGAAGCTTTCTTT.

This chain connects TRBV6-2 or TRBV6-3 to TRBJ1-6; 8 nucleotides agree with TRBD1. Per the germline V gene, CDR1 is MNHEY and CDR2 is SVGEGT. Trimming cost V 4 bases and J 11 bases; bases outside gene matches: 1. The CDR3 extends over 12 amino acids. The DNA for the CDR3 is TGTGCCAGCAGTTTGACAGGGGCACCCCTCCACTTT. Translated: CASSLTGAPLHF.

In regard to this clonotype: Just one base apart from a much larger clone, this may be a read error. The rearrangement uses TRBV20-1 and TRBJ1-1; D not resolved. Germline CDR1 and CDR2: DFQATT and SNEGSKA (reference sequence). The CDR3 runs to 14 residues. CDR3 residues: CSARDSVDNTETFF. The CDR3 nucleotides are TGCAGTGCTAGAGATTCTGTAGACAACACTGAAACTTTCTTT.

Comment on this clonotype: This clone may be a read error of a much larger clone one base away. CDR3: CASSQARGWAEAFF. The CDR3 DNA reads as TGTGCCAGCAGCCAAGCGAGGGGTTGGGCTGAAGCTTTCTTT. The chain couples TRBV3-1 to TRBJ1-1, with a tentative D call TRBD1 (5 bases). CDR3 size: 14 residues. V shed 1 base and J shed 6 bases, with 12 bases lying between them. The germline V gene encodes CDR1 LGHDT and CDR2 YNNKEL (reference sequence).

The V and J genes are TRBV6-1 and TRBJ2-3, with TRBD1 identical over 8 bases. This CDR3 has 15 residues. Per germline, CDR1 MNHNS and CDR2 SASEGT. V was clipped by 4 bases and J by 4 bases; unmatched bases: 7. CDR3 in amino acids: CASSVAQGAADTQYF. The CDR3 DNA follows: TGTGCCAGCAGTGTGGCGCAGGGGGCTGCAGATACGCAGTATTTT.

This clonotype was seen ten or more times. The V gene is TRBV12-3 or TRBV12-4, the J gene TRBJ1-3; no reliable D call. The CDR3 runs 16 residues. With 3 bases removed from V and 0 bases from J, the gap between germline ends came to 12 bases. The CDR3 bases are TGTGCCAGCAGTTTGACGGCCTTGAGCTCTGGAAACACCATATATTTT. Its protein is CASSLTALSSGNTIYF.

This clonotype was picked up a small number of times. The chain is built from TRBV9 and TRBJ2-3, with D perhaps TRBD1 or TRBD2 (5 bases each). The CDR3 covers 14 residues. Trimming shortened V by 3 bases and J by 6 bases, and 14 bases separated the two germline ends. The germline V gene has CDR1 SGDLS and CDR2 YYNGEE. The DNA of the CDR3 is TGTGCCAGCAGCGGACGGGGCCCCGGGGATACGCAGTATTTT. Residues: CASSGRGPGDTQYF. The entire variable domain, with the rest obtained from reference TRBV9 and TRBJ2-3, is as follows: DSGVTQTPKHLITATGQRVTLRCSPRSGDLSVYWYQQSLDQGLQFLIQYYNGEERAKGNILERFSAQQFPDLHSELNLSSLELGDSALYFCASSGRGPGDTQYFGPGTRLTVL.

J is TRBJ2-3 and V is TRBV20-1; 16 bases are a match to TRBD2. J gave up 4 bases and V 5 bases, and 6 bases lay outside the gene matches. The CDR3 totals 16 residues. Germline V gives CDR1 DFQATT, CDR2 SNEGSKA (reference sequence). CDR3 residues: CSAGGLAGGVADTQYF. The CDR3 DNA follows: TGCAGTGCTGGGGGACTAGCGGGGGGGGTAGCAGATACGCAGTATTTT.

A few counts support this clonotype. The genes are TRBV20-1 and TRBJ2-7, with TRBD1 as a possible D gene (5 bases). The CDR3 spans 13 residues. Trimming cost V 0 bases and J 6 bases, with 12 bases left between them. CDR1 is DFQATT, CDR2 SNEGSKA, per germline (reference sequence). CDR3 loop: CSARDVQGPEQYF. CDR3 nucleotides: TGCAGTGCTAGAGATGTTCAGGGTCCCGAGCAGTACTTC.

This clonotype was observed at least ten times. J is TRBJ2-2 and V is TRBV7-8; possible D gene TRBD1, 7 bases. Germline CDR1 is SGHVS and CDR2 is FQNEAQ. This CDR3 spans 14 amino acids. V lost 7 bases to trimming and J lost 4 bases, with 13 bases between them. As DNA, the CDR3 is TGTGCCAGCAAAAACAGGGGAGGCACCGGGGAGCTGTTTTTT. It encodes CASKNRGGTGELFF.